These 14 T cell receptor beta chains were all obtained from the same sample, sequenced in a study of graft-versus-host responses after intestinal transplantation. Repertoires were generated with immunoSEQ multiplex PCR, while TCRdb's copy carries only in-frame clones and drops some. The sample holds 35,000 to 50,000 clones, about 95% seen once. The source was PBMCs, collected approximately 350 days after intestinal transplant. All receptors come from a human patient who received an intestinal transplant, so some T cells may come from the graft donor.

This clone appeared a single time. V and J are TRBV30 and TRBJ1-2; a possible D gene is TRBD1 (6 bases). This CDR3 is built from 14 residues. V shed 0 bases and J shed 4 bases, with 12 bases lying between them. The germline gives CDR1 GTSNPN, CDR2 SVGIG (reference sequence). The CDR3 reads CAWSVMGGAYGYTF. CDR3 DNA sequence: TGTGCCTGGAGTGTTATGGGGGGCGCCTATGGCTACACCTTC.

The chain links TRBV6-6 to TRBJ1-1, with a weak D call TRBD1 (6 bases). Germline CDR1 is MNHNY and CDR2 is SVGAGI (reference sequence). V lost 6 bases and J lost 1, with 9 bases in between. This CDR3 contains 13 residues. CDR3 amino acids: CASSKQGNTEAFF. CDR3 DNA: TGTGCCAGCAGCAAACAGGGGAACACTGAAGCTTTCTTT.

V is TRBV5-1 and J is TRBJ2-4; maybe TRBD2 (6 bases). The CDR3 loop spans 14 amino acids. Germline V CDR1 and CDR2: SGHRS, YFSETQ. Trimming cost V 0 bases and J 8 bases, with 12 bases left between them. The CDR3 DNA reads TGCGCCAGCAGCTTGGCCCCAGGCGGGGACATTCAGTACTTC. Residues: CASSLAPGGDIQYF.

In the case of this clone: Other DNA sequences in this sample translate to the same CDR3. The CDR3, as DNA: TGTGCCAGCAGCCGAAGTTATGGCTACACCTTC. This sequence encodes CASSRSYGYTF. This chain uses TRBV7-9 with TRBJ1-2; no clear D gene. The CDR3 length is 11 residues. The V end lost 5 bases, the J end lost 5 bases, and 6 bases lay between the germline ends. Germline-derived CDR1 and CDR2 are SEHNR and FQNEAQ (reference sequence).

The chain couples TRBV2 to TRBJ1-2; D is unresolved. Trimming stripped 5 bases from V and 2 bases from J, with 12 bases between. This CDR3 region has 14 residues. Germline CDR1 reads SNHLY; CDR2 reads FYNNEI. CDR3 bases: TGTGCCAGCAGTATGGCCACACAAAACTATGGCTACACCTTC. Its protein product is CASSMATQNYGYTF.

CDR3 DNA sequence: TGCAGTGCTCCTTTAAACTACGAGCAGTACTTC. Residues: CSAPLNYEQYF. This rearrangement joins TRBV20-1 to TRBJ2-7; D is unresolved. The CDR3 contains 11 residues. V was cut by 5 bases and J by 3 bases, with 8 bases left in between. Germline lookup yields CDR1 DFQATT and CDR2 SNEGSKA (reference sequence).

The chain combines TRBV5-1 with TRBJ1-5, with a possible D match to TRBD1 (6 bases). Germline lookup yields CDR1 SGHRS and CDR2 YFSETQ. CDR3 length equals 15 residues. V lost 2 bases and J lost 2, with 11 bases in between. This CDR3 reads CASSFGAGGNQPQHF. As DNA, the CDR3 is TGCGCCAGCAGCTTTGGGGCAGGGGGCAATCAGCCCCAGCATTTT.

This chain joins TRBV27 and TRBJ1-2; D is uncertain. Trimming left V 6 bases short and J 3 bases short, with 11 bases between. The germline V gene encodes CDR1 MNHEY and CDR2 SMNVEV (reference sequence). The CDR3 spans 13 residues. The CDR3 nucleotides are TGTGCCAGCAGGGGATTGGGAGACTATGGCTACACCTTC. This translates into CASRGLGDYGYTF.

The rearrangement uses TRBV6-5 and TRBJ1-4; maybe TRBD1 (5 bases). V was cut by 9 bases and J by 8 bases, with 16 bases left in between. The CDR3 spans 13 residues. Germline CDR1 is MNHEY and CDR2 is SVGAGI. The CDR3 spells CASFGRKGEKLFF. The CDR3 DNA sequence: TGTGCCAGTTTCGGGAGGAAGGGGGAAAAACTGTTTTTT.

Only a few counts were recorded for this clone. This chain links TRBV7-9 with TRBJ2-1, with no clear D. The CDR3 contains 13 residues. From germline, CDR1 is SEHNR and CDR2 FQNEAQ (reference sequence). Trimming stripped 2 bases from V and 5 bases from J, with 7 bases between. The CDR3 DNA reads as TGTGCCAGCAGCTTACGTTGGGACAATGAGCAGTTCTTC. Encoded protein: CASSLRWDNEQFF.

The sample holds one count of this clone. V and J are TRBV7-2 and TRBJ2-3, with TRBD2 identical over 10 bases. Germline-derived CDR1 and CDR2 are SGHTA and FQGNSA. The J segment lost 1 base and the V segment lost 1 base, leaving 5 bases of the junction unmatched. This CDR3 region has 17 residues. The CDR3 region is CASSLVGLAGGTDTQYF. The CDR3 DNA follows: TGTGCCAGCAGCTTAGTGGGGCTAGCGGGGGGCACAGATACGCAGTATTTT.

This clone is a singleton in its sample. The V gene is TRBV10-1, the J gene TRBJ2-1; 8 nucleotides align to TRBD2. Trimming took 3 bases from V and 8 from J; bases not matched to a gene: 9. The length of the CDR3 is 15 residues. The germline V gene encodes CDR1 WNHNN and CDR2 SYGVQD (reference sequence). The CDR3 region has the DNA TGCGCCAGCAGTGACGGGGGGGCCGGTGGGTATGAGCAGTTCTTC. Its translation is CASSDGGAGGYEQFF.

This chain uses TRBV4-1 with TRBJ2-7; D is uncertain. The V and J ends lost 4 bases and 0 bases respectively, with 22 bases between them. CDR3 length: 18 amino acids. Germline V lookup: CDR1 MGHRA, CDR2 YSYEKL. The CDR3 coding sequence is TGCGCCAGCAGCCTCTTCTCTCTACTCCAGGTTTCCTCCTACGAGCAGTACTTC. This encodes CASSLFSLLQVSSYEQYF.

This clone appeared a single time. The chain joins TRBV2 to TRBJ1-1; 9 bases are a match to TRBD1. Germline lookup yields CDR1 SNHLY and CDR2 FYNNEI. This CDR3 has 13 residues. Germline trimming cut 4 bases from V and 8 bases from J; bases unmatched to any gene: 5. The CDR3 protein is CASSGDREGEAFF. Here the CDR3 DNA reads TGTGCCAGCAGTGGGGACAGGGAGGGAGAAGCTTTCTTT.